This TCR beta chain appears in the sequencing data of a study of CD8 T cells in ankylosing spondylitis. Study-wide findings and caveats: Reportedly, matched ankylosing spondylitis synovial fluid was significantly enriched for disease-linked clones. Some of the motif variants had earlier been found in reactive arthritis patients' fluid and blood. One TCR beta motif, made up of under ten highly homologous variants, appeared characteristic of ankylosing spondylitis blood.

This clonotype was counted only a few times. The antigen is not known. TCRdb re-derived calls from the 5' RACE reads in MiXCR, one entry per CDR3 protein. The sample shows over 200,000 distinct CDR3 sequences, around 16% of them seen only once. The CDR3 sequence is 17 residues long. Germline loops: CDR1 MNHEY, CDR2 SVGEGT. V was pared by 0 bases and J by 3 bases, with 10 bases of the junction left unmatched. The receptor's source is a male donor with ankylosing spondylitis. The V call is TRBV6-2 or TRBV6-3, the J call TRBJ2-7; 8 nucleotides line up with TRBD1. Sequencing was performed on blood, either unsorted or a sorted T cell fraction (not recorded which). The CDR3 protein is CASSYSTTGGQGYEQYF. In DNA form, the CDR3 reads TGTGCCAGCAGTTACTCCACAACAGGAGGACAGGGCTACGAGCAGTACTTC.